This T cell receptor beta chain was sequenced for a study of shared clonotypes between healthy human individuals. Negatively enriched CD4+ T cells were divided by CD45RA into naive and memory. The method was immunoSEQ multiplex PCR; TCRdb's version includes in-frame clones alone and lacks a portion of them. The profile shows millions of clones, around nine tenths of them singletons. Study-wide points: Only blood was sampled; tissue repertoires likely differ. Sorted-subset sequencing, rarefaction showed, was incomplete despite large depth.

J lost 4 bases, V lost 4 bases, and 13 bases had no gene match. The CDR3 covers 17 residues. The germline CDR1 and CDR2 sequences are MDHEN and SYDVKM. Regarding this clone: Antigen specificity is unknown.

This TCR came from a man aged 18 to 30 in good health. The chain uses TRBV28 and TRBJ1-1; 9 bases fit TRBD1. Input material: naive CD4+ T cells sorted from blood. The subset: CD45RA+ positively selected. The CDR3 loop reads CASSSGQGGGVGTEAFF. In DNA, the CDR3 is TGTGCCAGCAGTTCGGGACAGGGTGGGGGTGTTGGCACTGAAGCTTTCTTT. The full variable domain, with the rest looked up from reference TRBV28 and TRBJ1-1, is DVKVTQSSRYLVKRTGEKVFLECVQDMDHENMFWYRQDPGLGLRLIYFSYDVKMKEKGDIPEGYSVSREKKERFSLILESASTNQTSMYLCASSSGQGGGVGTEAFFGQGTRLTVV.